The next 27 T cell receptor beta chains were all read from a single sample in a study of read filtering for tumor transcriptome and immune sequencing. The library was built from 400 ng RNA with molecular barcoded adaptors for alpha/delta and beta/gamma chains. TCRdb recomputed calls from the reads with MiXCR, one row per CDR3 protein. The data show more than 45,000 distinct CDR3 sequences, more than 9% seen once. The sample was a population of CD138-negative cells sorted from bone marrow. Every receptor here comes from a donor aged 40 or over with multiple myeloma.

This clonotype was recorded many times. The genes are TRBV12-3 or TRBV12-4 and TRBJ2-1; 8 bases fit TRBD1. With 2 bases clipped from V and 5 bases from J, the junction kept 5 bases outside the gene matches. The CDR3 runs 15 residues. Here the CDR3 DNA reads TGTGCCAGCAGTTTATGGACAGGGACCCACAATGAGCAGTTCTTC. Amino acid sequence: CASSLWTGTHNEQFF.

This clonotype appeared many times. The chain is built from TRBV5-6 and TRBJ1-2, with 7 positions matching TRBD1. With 3 bases clipped from V and 10 bases from J, the junction kept 6 bases outside the gene matches. The germline gives CDR1 SGHDT, CDR2 YYEEEE. CDR3 length: 12 amino acids. CDR3 region: CASSYGTDDYTF. The CDR3 DNA reads TGTGCCAGCAGCTACGGGACAGACGACTACACCTTC.

This clonotype was counted many times. The chain has TRBV20-1 and TRBJ2-2; 13 bases are shared with TRBD2. The germline V gene has CDR1 DFQATT and CDR2 SNEGSKA (reference sequence). The junction had 4 bases not matched to a gene; V was cut back by 3 bases and J by 3 bases. The CDR3 sequence is 16 residues long. Here the CDR3 reads CSARPTSGGYTGELFF. CDR3 nucleotides: TGCAGTGCTAGGCCGACTAGCGGGGGGTACACCGGGGAGCTGTTTTTT.

This clonotype has ten or more counts. The chain has TRBV29-1 and TRBJ2-1; 9 positions match TRBD2. CDR3 size: 16 residues. V shed 0 bases and J 8 bases; nucleotides not matched to a gene: 11. Germline V gene data show CDR1 as SQVTM and CDR2 as ANQGSEA. This CDR3 reads CSVEDWKRGVPDEQFF. The DNA for the CDR3 is TGCAGCGTTGAAGACTGGAAGCGGGGGGTGCCCGATGAGCAGTTCTTC.

This clonotype was picked up many times. The chain carries TRBV29-1 and TRBJ2-5; 7 bases map to TRBD1. The CDR3 runs 13 residues. Germline CDR1 SQVTM, CDR2 ANQGSEA. J was trimmed by 4 bases and V by 5 bases; bases with no gene match: 7. The CDR3 loop reads CSVNSGGRETQYF. DNA for the CDR3: TGCAGCGTTAATTCAGGGGGTCGAGAGACCCAGTACTTC.

In the case of this clonotype: Given a much more abundant clone one base away, this may be a read error. The CDR3 bases are TGTGCCAGCGGCAATCTAGCGGGGGCCCCCACCGGGGAGCTGTTTTTT. Protein: CASGNLAGAPTGELFF. The chain is built from TRBV12-3 or TRBV12-4 and TRBJ2-2, with 10 bases lining up with TRBD2. Trimming removed 8 bases from V and 4 bases from J; junction bases left unmatched: 10. The CDR3 consists of 16 residues.

Note on this clonotype: A much larger clone sits a single nucleotide away, making a read error possible. The chain carries TRBV11-2 and TRBJ2-3; D gene unclear. This CDR3 is built from 13 residues. Per the germline V gene, CDR1 is SGHAT and CDR2 is FQNNGV. The ends were cut back, 8 bases at V and 10 bases at J, with 19 bases in the middle. The CDR3 here is CASGPRPDQAQYF. Written as DNA, the CDR3 is TGTGCCAGCGGCCCACGACCGGATCAGGCGCAGTATTTT.

This clonotype has only a few counts. This chain joins TRBV10-3 and TRBJ1-5; TRBD1 aligns across 8 bases. Germline V lookup: CDR1 ENHRY, CDR2 SYGVKD. This CDR3 region has 13 residues. V lost 6 bases and J lost 6; bases outside the gene matches: 4. The CDR3 coding sequence is TGTGCCATCAGCGGACAGGGAGGTCAGCCCCAGCATTTT. Translation gives CAISGQGGQPQHF.

Regarding this clonotype: It may be a read error: a sequence one base away is much more abundant. Here the CDR3 reads CASTAWGQNTEASF. The CDR3 DNA follows: TGCGCCAGCACTGCATGGGGACAGAACACTGAAGCTTCCTTT. This chain connects TRBV5-1 to TRBJ1-1; 7 positions agree with TRBD1. This CDR3 comprises 14 residues. The germline V gene encodes CDR1 SGHRS and CDR2 YFSETQ.

This clonotype came up many times. CDR3 bases: TGTGCCAGCAGCTTAGTAGGGGACACAGATACGCAGTATTTT. Amino acids: CASSLVGDTDTQYF. The V and J genes are TRBV7-9 and TRBJ2-3, with D tentatively TRBD1 (5 bases). The ends were cut back, 1 base at V and 2 bases at J, with 7 bases in the middle. Per germline, CDR1 SEHNR and CDR2 FQNEAQ (reference sequence). CDR3 length: 14 amino acids. Combining the CDR3 with reference TRBV7-9 and TRBJ2-3 gives the whole variable domain DTGVSQNPRHKITKRGQNVTFRCDPISEHNRLYWYRQTLGQGPEFLTYFQNEAQLEKSRLLSDRFSAERPKGSFSTLEIQRTEQGDSAMYLCASSLVGDTDTQYFGPGTRLTVL.

Concerning this clonotype: This may arise from a read error, as a much more abundant clone is one base away. The chain combines TRBV6-5 with TRBJ1-6; D is unclear. The CDR3 sequence is 12 residues long. Trimming removed 4 bases at V and 8 bases at J, with 6 bases between. Germline CDR1 reads MNHEY; CDR2 reads SVGAGI. The DNA for the CDR3 is TGTGCCAGCAGTTTCGTCGATTCACCCCTCCACTTT. As protein: CASSFVDSPLHF.

With respect to this clonotype: A much larger clonotype is one base distant, so this may be a read error. The rearrangement uses TRBV10-1 and TRBJ1-1, with D possibly being TRBD1 (5 bases). The CDR3 contains 12 residues. Germline CDR1 reads WNHNN; CDR2 reads SYGVQD (reference sequence). The CDR3 DNA is TGCGCCTGGGGGGGGGAATACACTGGAGCTTTCTTT. This gives the protein CAWGGEYTGAFF.

Concerning this clonotype: At one boundary the junction diverges from the germline segment, which might be a read error. The chain has TRBV29-1 and TRBJ2-3, with TRBD1 matching 7 bases. CDR1 is SQVTM, CDR2 ANQGSEA, per germline. The CDR3 has 13 residues. The CDR3 region has the DNA TGCAGCTTTGACTCTAGGGGGCTCAATACGCAGTATTTT. Translated: CSFDSRGLNTQYF.

There are many counts of this clonotype. The rearrangement links TRBV3-1 to TRBJ2-5, with TRBD2 matching over 7 bases. The CDR3 totals 14 residues. V dropped 5 bases and J dropped 3; count of bases not matched to a gene: 6. Germline V CDR1 and CDR2: LGHDT, YNNKEL (reference sequence). The CDR3 coding sequence is TGTGCCAGCAGCGAACCGGGACTAAAAGAGACCCAGTACTTC. It is translated as CASSEPGLKETQYF.

This chain connects TRBV19 to TRBJ1-3; 8 bases match TRBD1. The CDR3 consists of 15 residues. Trimming removed 6 bases from V and 4 bases from J; junction bases left unmatched: 8. Germline V CDR1 and CDR2: LNHDA, SQIVND (reference sequence). CDR3 loop: CASRAGTGSGNTIYF. In nucleotides, the CDR3 is TGTGCCAGTAGGGCCGGGACAGGATCCGGAAACACCATATATTTT.

Ten or more counts support this clonotype. The genes are TRBV30 and TRBJ1-1, with 10 bases that match TRBD1. V shed 2 bases, J shed 10 bases, and the junction held 10 bases outside the gene matches. The CDR3 extends over 14 amino acids. CDR1 and CDR2 from the germline V gene are GTSNPN and SVGIG (reference sequence). CDR3 sequence (DNA): TGTGCCTGGAGTCCTCCGGGACAGGGGCGGAGAGCTTTCTTT. This codes for CAWSPPGQGRRAFF.

This clonotype was observed many times. V and J are TRBV11-2 and TRBJ1-4; the D is unclear. Trimming left V 5 bases short and J 8 bases short, with 9 bases between. The germline V gene has CDR1 SGHAT and CDR2 FQNNGV. The length of the CDR3 is 12 residues. The CDR3 sequence is CASSPSFEKLFF. The CDR3 DNA reads TGTGCCAGCAGCCCATCTTTCGAAAAACTGTTTTTT.

This clonotype was observed many times. The rearrangement links TRBV19 to TRBJ2-6, with 10 bases fitting TRBD1. With V trimmed by 5 bases and J by 1 base, 26 bases remained unmatched. CDR1 LNHDA and CDR2 SQIVND come from the germline V gene (reference sequence). CDR3 length: 24 amino acids. Here the CDR3 reads CASSSSFDRGRFTRDSSGANVLTF. The CDR3 coding sequence is TGTGCCAGTAGTTCCTCCTTCGACAGGGGGCGATTCACTCGGGACTCGTCTGGGGCCAACGTCCTGACTTTC.

This clonotype has a count of ten or more. The rearrangement joins TRBV27 to TRBJ2-3; 8 bases map to TRBD1. Germline V CDR1 and CDR2: MNHEY, SMNVEV (reference sequence). The junction had 9 bases not matched to a gene; V was cut back by 7 bases and J by 3 bases. The CDR3 extends over 15 amino acids. The CDR3, as DNA: TGTGCCAGCACCTACAGGGGGTTATCGACAGATACGCAGTATTTT. Translating gives CASTYRGLSTDTQYF.

This clonotype has just a few counts. Just one base apart from a much larger clone, this may be a read error. This chain uses TRBV6-1 with TRBJ1-5; D call uncertain. Trimming took off 2 bases at V and 7 bases at J, with 15 bases between the two ends. This CDR3 has 15 amino acids. CDR1 is MNHNS, CDR2 SASEGT, per germline. CDR3 loop: CASSEPAANSQPQHF. CDR3 in DNA: TGTGCCAGCAGTGAACCCGCAGCAAATAGCCAGCCCCAGCATTTT.

The genes are TRBV20-1 and TRBJ2-7; 8 bases line up with TRBD1. Trimming cost V 0 bases and J 3 bases; bases outside gene matches: 10. CDR3 length: 16 amino acids. CDR1 DFQATT and CDR2 SNEGSKA come from the germline V gene (reference sequence). The CDR3 sequence is CSARDEPGQVFYEQYF. CDR3 sequence (DNA): TGCAGTGCTAGAGATGAGCCGGGACAGGTTTTCTACGAGCAGTACTTC.

In this sample, this clonotype turned up many times. The J gene is TRBJ2-7, the V gene TRBV25-1, with 8 bases lining up with TRBD1. Germline-derived CDR1 and CDR2 are MGHDK and SYGVNS. The CDR3 extends over 15 amino acids. V shed 6 bases, J shed 2 bases, and the junction held 9 bases outside the gene matches. The CDR3 sequence: CASRSAPGQAYEQYF. The CDR3 DNA reads as TGTGCCAGCAGGTCGGCCCCGGGACAGGCCTACGAGCAGTACTTC.

This clonotype was found many times. The chain joins TRBV29-1 to TRBJ2-7; weak D call: TRBD1 (6 bases). The CDR3 is 14 amino acids. V lost 7 bases to trimming and J lost 0 bases, with 16 bases between them. Germline CDR1 and CDR2: SQVTM and ANQGSEA. In DNA, the CDR3 is TGCAGCGCTAGGGACACCGCAACCTCCTACGAGCAGTACTTC. Protein sequence: CSARDTATSYEQYF.

In this sample, this clonotype turned up many times. The V gene is TRBV7-8, the J gene TRBJ1-2, with D hard to call. The CDR3 loop spans 15 amino acids. V shed 1 base and J shed 2 bases, with 11 bases lying between them. Germline CDR1 is SGHVS and CDR2 is FQNEAQ. The CDR3 coding sequence is TGTGCCAGCAGCTTAGGTGGATGGTGGAACTATGGCTACACCTTC. Its translation is CASSLGGWWNYGYTF. The full variable domain, its missing parts supplied by reference TRBV7-8 and TRBJ1-2, is GAGVSQSPRYKVAKRGQDVALRCDPISGHVSLFWYQQALGQGPEFLTYFQNEAQLDKSGLPSDRFFAERPEGSVSTLKIQRTQQEDSAVYLCASSLGGWWNYGYTFGSGTRLTVV.

This clonotype was seen many times. The chain employs TRBV27 and TRBJ2-7; D is possibly TRBD1 (6 bases). The ends were cut back, 7 bases at V and 2 bases at J, with 18 bases in the middle. Germline V gives CDR1 MNHEY, CDR2 SMNVEV (reference sequence). The CDR3 has 15 amino acids. The CDR3 DNA follows: TGTGCCAGCACCCCTCCGGGACATTTCCCCTACGAGCAGTACTTC. Translation gives CASTPPGHFPYEQYF.

This clonotype has a count of ten or more. The chain combines TRBV5-6 with TRBJ1-1; no reliable D call. V was clipped by 4 bases and J by 5 bases, with 9 bases between them. The CDR3 is 12 residues long. Germline V lookup: CDR1 SGHDT, CDR2 YYEEEE. The CDR3 loop reads CASSRTITEAFF. Written as DNA, the CDR3 is TGTGCCAGCAGCCGGACGATAACTGAAGCTTTCTTT.

In this sample, this clonotype turned up many times. This chain joins TRBV29-1 and TRBJ2-3, with D possibly being TRBD1 (7 bases). V was trimmed by 4 bases and J by 1 base, leaving 12 bases between them. The CDR3 is made up of 14 amino acids. Germline CDR1 reads SQVTM; CDR2 reads ANQGSEA. Here the CDR3 DNA reads TGCAGCGTTGGCAGGGGGGTTGGCACAGATACGCAGTATTTT. Amino acids: CSVGRGVGTDTQYF.